The clone carrying this TCR beta chain was picked up a small number of times. Its antigen remains unidentified. Donors came from a validation cohort of 90 to 150 subjects, distinct from the first 666-subject cohort. The data belong to a study of cytomegalovirus exposure and HLA in healthy donors. Study results and caveats: Diagnosis of cytomegalovirus status made by the classifier reportedly showed high specificity and sensitivity. It was about 150 TCR beta chains that were listed as cytomegalovirus-associated. Most TCR sequences were seen very rarely across donors, but some public TCRs occurred in many.

Germline CDR1 is SGHDT and CDR2 is YYEEEE. CDR3 length equals 14 residues. V was trimmed by 1 base and J by 6 bases, leaving 11 bases between them. The repertoire was sequenced with immunoSEQ multiplex PCR; TCRdb's copy has only in-frame clones and lacks some. The sample holds over 35,000 clones, 85% to 95% seen once. The chain recombines TRBV5-6 with TRBJ1-5, with TRBD1 as a possible D gene (6 bases). The specimen sequenced was PBMCs. The receptor's source is a man aged 18 to 29 in good health and CMV-seronegative. The CDR3 loop is CASSLTGSPQPQHF. For the CDR3, the DNA is TGTGCCAGCAGCTTGACAGGGAGCCCTCAGCCCCAGCATTTT.